This T cell receptor (beta chain) was identified during a study of post-analysis software for immune sequencing data (dated by TCRdb to the mid-2010s). Regarding the complete study: Relapsing-remitting, secondary progressive and progressive-relapsing multiple sclerosis were recorded as disease courses, and subtype annotation was lacking for some patients. A subset of samples was prepared in parallel using single-end sample barcoding, then pooled and co-amplified after Illumina adapter ligation. Patient repertoires were compared against about twelve previously published healthy control repertoires from donors aged roughly 6 to 28 years. On the study overall, not on this receptor specifically: The control group was slightly older than the multiple sclerosis patient group. Normalized Chao1 diversity was significantly lower in multiple sclerosis patients than controls, suggesting substantial peripheral T-cell clonal expansion. Strong co-clustering of samples prepared in the same batch was shown by direct clustering with F measure, prompting a batch-effect correction. Patients showed significantly higher frequencies than controls for roughly 5 TRBV segments, among them TRBV5-6, TRBV5-1 and TRBV20-1.

Libraries were prepared through PCR. The sequencing machine was an Illumina HiSeq 2500. To reduce PCR and sequencing biases, unique molecular identifiers were built into the TCR beta cDNA libraries. Per 1 to 10 million input T cells, roughly 500,000 cDNA molecules were obtained, such that each molecule approximated one T cell. The patient libraries were prepared and sequenced using the same protocol as the earlier healthy control dataset. Samples belonging to the same batch were prepared together, multiplexed and sequenced on a shared HiSeq lane. From the authors' description of their analysis: Raw barcoded reads were processed with MIGEC, discarding single-read molecular identifier groups before consensus assembly and CDR3 extraction. Clonotype tables were post-analysed with VDJtools, normalizing diversity by down-sampling all datasets to the smallest sample size. In repertoire overlap clustering, CDR3 amino acid sequences, but not nucleotide sequences, were matched to correct batch-related cross-sample contamination. In-frame beta chains were kept once TCRdb had trimmed the public reads at Q25 with fastp and called clones with MiXCR. All rows with the same CDR3 protein become a single entry with the most common DNA and genes. The V and J calls come from TCRdb's annotation, not from the publication. For this sample the table gives a few hundred thousand distinct CDR3 sequences, of which about 39% were detected only once. The ten largest clonotypes hold 7.6% of the sample.

In the case of this clonotype: Its antigen is still unknown. No base-level quality is on record; no much larger clone is a single base apart.

V is pruned by 0 bases and J by 0 bases, leaving 8 bases of the junction without a gene match. The CDR1 and CDR2 encoded by the germline V gene (reference sequence) are LNHNV and YYDKDF. Including the terminal cysteine and phenylalanine, the CDR3 comprises 19 residues. The retained sequence is limited to the CDR3, 57 bases, with the frame set at the first base. To demonstrate the VDJtools post-analysis software, TCR beta repertoires were profiled from the peripheral blood of about 13 young patients with multiple sclerosis. The patients with multiple sclerosis were children and adolescents between about 6 and 16 years of age.

The receptor comes from a girl aged 2 to 9 with multiple sclerosis. The rearranged chain carries TRBV15 and TRBJ2-6; TRBD1 agrees with 7 junctional bases. Sequencing was carried out using blood. The CDR3 protein sequence reads: CATSRDWAGGYSGANVLTF. The DNA sequence is TGTGCCACCAGCAGAGATTGGGCAGGGGGATACTCTGGGGCCAACGTCCTGACTTTC.